Below, 14 T cell receptor beta chains from the same sample are listed, as sequenced in a study of T cells in localized non-small cell lung cancer. The assay was immunoSEQ multiplex PCR, and TCRdb's table has in-frame clones only and misses some. The sample yields some 1,700 clones, 20% to 25% seen once. Sequenced material: normal lung tissue next to the tumor, taken before any cancer treatment. Source of these receptors: a female donor aged 60 or older with stage I lung adenocarcinoma.

This clone is classed as medium-sized. The genes are TRBV6-8 and TRBJ2-3, with 7 bases lining up with TRBD1. The CDR3 totals 14 residues. The V segment lost 6 bases and the J segment 1 base; nucleotides outside the gene matches: 4. Germline V gives CDR1 MNHGY, CDR2 SAAAGT. Here the CDR3 DNA reads TGTGCCAGCAGCGGTACAGGGGGCACAGATACGCAGTATTTT. The encoded protein is CASSGTGGTDTQYF.

This clone was counted only a few times. The chain recombines TRBV1 with TRBJ1-2. TRBV1 is a pseudogene. The CDR3 is 17 residues long. As DNA, the CDR3 is TGCGCCAGCAGCCAAGATCGGTGGGACCGAGCTAACTATGGCTACACCTTC. It yields the protein CASSQDRWDRANYGYTF.

This clone is a singleton in its sample. The chain carries TRBV19 and TRBJ2-2, with D possibly matching TRBD2 (6 bases). Trimming stripped 3 bases from V and 4 bases from J, with 9 bases between. Germline values: CDR1 LNHDA, CDR2 SQIVND (reference sequence). The CDR3 has 14 amino acids. CDR3 amino acids: CASSIVGGTGELFF. The CDR3 nucleotides read TGTGCCAGTAGTATCGTCGGGGGCACCGGGGAGCTGTTTTTT. The entire variable domain, with the rest obtained from reference TRBV19 and TRBJ2-2, is as follows: DGGITQSPKYLFRKEGQNVTLSCEQNLNHDAMYWYRQDPGQGLRLIYYSQIVNDFQKGDIAEGYSVSREKKESFPLTVTSAQKNPTAFYLCASSIVGGTGELFFGEGSRLTVL.

Sample share makes this clone hyperexpanded. The gene calls are TRBV11-3 and TRBJ2-1, with 9 bases aligning to TRBD2. This CDR3 has 15 amino acids. Germline CDR1 is SGHNT and CDR2 is YENEEA. V shed 3 bases, J shed 4 bases, and the junction held 4 bases outside the gene matches. CDR3 coding DNA: TGTGCCAGCAGCTTCGGGCGGGAGGGGTACAATGAGCAGTTCTTC. Its translation: CASSFGREGYNEQFF. Drawing the rest from reference TRBV11-3 and TRBJ2-1, the complete variable domain is EAGVVQSPRYKIIEKKQPVAFWCNPISGHNTLYWYLQNLGQGPELLIRYENEEAVDDSQLPKDRFSAERLKGVDSTLKIQPAELGDSAVYLCASSFGREGYNEQFFGPGTRLTVL.

This clone was seen a few times. This chain uses TRBV28 with TRBJ1-2, with D hard to call. Trimming took 5 bases from V and 1 from J, leaving 11 bases between them. The CDR3 is made up of 14 amino acids. CDR1 MDHEN and CDR2 SYDVKM come from the germline V gene. For the CDR3, the DNA is TGTGCCAGCAGTCTGTATACGATTAACTATGGCTACACCTTC. Its translation is CASSLYTINYGYTF.

V usage is TRBV19 and J usage is TRBJ1-5; 11 bases are a match to TRBD1. Germline V gene lookup returns CDR1 LNHDA and CDR2 SQIVND (reference sequence). The CDR3 is 19 amino acids. V lost 4 bases, J lost 9 bases, and 20 bases stayed unmatched. The CDR3 sequence: CASSTPGTGGNPPTRPQHF. The CDR3 nucleotides read TGTGCCAGTAGTACCCCCGGGACAGGGGGAAATCCGCCTACGCGGCCCCAGCATTTT.

J is TRBJ1-4 and V is TRBV30; perhaps TRBD1 as D (6 bases). CDR3 length equals 13 residues. Germline V gene sequence: CDR1 GTSNPN, CDR2 SVGIG (reference sequence). This CDR3 is CALTQGPREKLFF. The CDR3 coding sequence is TGTGCATTGACACAGGGCCCCCGGGAAAAACTGTTTTTT.

V gene TRBV28 combines with J gene TRBJ1-5, with 7 bases aligning to TRBD1. V dropped 5 bases and J dropped 1; count of bases not matched to a gene: 11. CDR1 MDHEN and CDR2 SYDVKM come from the germline V gene. CDR3 length: 17 amino acids. The CDR3 coding sequence is TGTGCCAGCAGTGGGGAACAGGGGTGGTTGAGCAATCAGCCCCAGCATTTT. Residues: CASSGEQGWLSNQPQHF.

This clone was detected only a few times. This sequence joins TRBV11-3 and TRBJ2-7, with TRBD2 identical over 8 bases. There are 14 residues in the CDR3. V was pared by 4 bases and J by 1 base, with 3 bases of the junction left unmatched. The germline V gene has CDR1 SGHNT and CDR2 YENEEA. The CDR3: CASSYASGSYEQYF. The CDR3 region has the DNA TGTGCCAGCAGCTACGCTAGCGGGTCCTACGAGCAGTACTTC.

This clone is deemed large. The chain employs TRBV19 and TRBJ2-7; 10 bases match TRBD1. Germline V gene sequence: CDR1 LNHDA, CDR2 SQIVND (reference sequence). This CDR3 is 15 amino acids long. V gave up 3 bases and J gave up 1 base; unmatched junction bases: 3. Here the CDR3 DNA reads TGTGCCAGTAGTATCCGGACAGGGGGATCCTACGAGCAGTACTTC. Protein: CASSIRTGGSYEQYF.

The CDR3 DNA follows: TGTGCCAGCAGTTTCTACCCGACTAGCGGGGGGTCGGCAGATACGCAGTATTTT. It yields the protein CASSFYPTSGGSADTQYF. This chain joins TRBV6-8 and TRBJ2-3, with TRBD2 matching 13 bases. Losses at the gene ends were 4 bases for V and 4 bases for J; bases not matched to a gene: 11. Germline lookup yields CDR1 MNHGY and CDR2 SAAAGT. The CDR3 contains 18 residues.

This clone was detected only a few times. The sequenced fragment ends 1 residue before the CDR3 boundary, so the rest is inferred from the germline J gene. The chain is built from TRBV6-1 and TRBJ2-7; D possibly matches TRBD1 or TRBD2 (5 bases each). The CDR3 extends over 14 amino acids. The V and J ends lost 1 base and 3 bases respectively, with 10 bases between them. CDR1 and CDR2 (germline): MNHNS, SASEGT. The CDR3 is CASSEVWGNYEQYF. CDR3 DNA, as far as it was read: TGTGCCAGCAGTGAAGTATGGGGGAACTACGAGCAGTAC.

The chain links TRBV6-8 to TRBJ1-1; TRBD1 agrees at 8 bases. The trim removed 8 bases at V and 3 bases at J, leaving 5 bases unmatched. CDR1 MNHGY and CDR2 SAAAGT come from the germline V gene. The CDR3 runs to 13 residues. The CDR3 protein is CASADRADTEAFF. CDR3 DNA: TGTGCCAGCGCGGACAGGGCGGACACTGAAGCTTTCTTT.

The chain is built from TRBV29-1 and TRBJ1-2; D is ambiguous. The CDR3 extends over 13 amino acids. Looked up from germline, CDR1 is SQVTM and CDR2 is ANQGSEA. Trimming cost V 2 bases and J 2 bases, with 9 bases left between them. In nucleotides, the CDR3 is TGCAGCGTTGAATGGTTTAAGAACTATGGCTACACCTTC. It translates to CSVEWFKNYGYTF.